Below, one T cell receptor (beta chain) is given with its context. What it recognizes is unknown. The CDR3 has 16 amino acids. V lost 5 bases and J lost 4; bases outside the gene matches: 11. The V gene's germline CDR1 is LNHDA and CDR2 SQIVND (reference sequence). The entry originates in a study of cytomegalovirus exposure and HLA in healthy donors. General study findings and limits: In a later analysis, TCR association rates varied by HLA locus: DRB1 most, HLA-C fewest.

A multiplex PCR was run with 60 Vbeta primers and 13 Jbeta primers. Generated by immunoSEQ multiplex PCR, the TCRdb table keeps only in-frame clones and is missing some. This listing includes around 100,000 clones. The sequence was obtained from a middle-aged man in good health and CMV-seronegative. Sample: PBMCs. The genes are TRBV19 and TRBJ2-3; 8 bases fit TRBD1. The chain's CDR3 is CASSATTGTGSDTQYF. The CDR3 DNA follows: TGTGCCAGTAGTGCGACGACCGGGACAGGCTCAGATACGCAGTATTTT.